The 27 T cell receptor beta chains in this list originate from one sample, sequenced in a study of blood T cell repertoires in COVID-19. Clones were sequenced by immunoSEQ multiplex PCR, and TCRdb holds only the in-frame ones, with some missing. The sample carries more than 95,000 clones, about 85% recorded once. The sample comprised peripheral blood. Receptor source: a man aged 55 to 69 with acute or convalescent COVID-19.

The gene calls are TRBV6-5 and TRBJ2-1, with 8 bases that match TRBD2. CDR3 length: 16 amino acids. V gave up 2 bases and J gave up 5 bases; unmatched junction bases: 8. From germline, CDR1 is MNHEY and CDR2 SVGAGI. The CDR3 is CASSYTGTRGDNEQFF. The CDR3 DNA follows: TGTGCCAGCAGTTACACCGGGACTAGAGGGGACAATGAGCAGTTCTTC.

This clone was counted a single time. J is TRBJ1-2 and V is TRBV28; 8 bases line up with TRBD1. Germline values: CDR1 MDHEN, CDR2 SYDVKM. The CDR3 spans 16 residues. The V gene end was trimmed by 7 bases and the J gene end by 4 bases; junction bases not matched to a gene: 14. The CDR3 loop is CASTQYSTGEVYGYTF. The CDR3 region has the DNA TGTGCCAGCACCCAATACTCGACAGGGGAAGTCTATGGCTACACCTTC.

The CDR3 is CRHHGRQGTALHF. CDR3 sequence (DNA): TGCCGACATCATGGAAGACAGGGGACGGCCCTCCACTTT. The chain couples TRBV29-1 to TRBJ1-6; 8 bases map to TRBD1. The germline gives CDR1 SQVTM, CDR2 ANQGSEA. The CDR3 is 13 residues long.

The gene calls are TRBV3-1 (or the pseudogene TRBV3-2) and TRBJ2-4; a weak D match, TRBD1 (7 bases). CDR3 length equals 15 residues. The germline V and J ends were trimmed by 1 base and 1 base, with 8 bases remaining between them. Germline CDR1 reads LGHDT; CDR2 reads YNNKEL (reference sequence). The CDR3 loop is CASSQAGGAKNIQYF. The CDR3 bases are TGTGCCAGCAGCCAAGCAGGGGGGGCCAAAAACATTCAGTACTTC.

The chain is built from TRBV5-1 and TRBJ2-7, with 7 bases that match TRBD1. This CDR3 has 14 amino acids. Germline CDR1 reads SGHRS; CDR2 reads YFSETQ. J lost 4 bases, V lost 7 bases, and 11 bases had no gene match. CDR3 bases: TGCGCCAGCTCCCCGGGACAGAGTCTATACGAGCAGTACTTC. Translating gives CASSPGQSLYEQYF.

The rearrangement links TRBV5-1 to TRBJ1-1; 10 bases map to TRBD1. The germline V gene encodes CDR1 SGHRS and CDR2 YFSETQ. This CDR3 has 15 residues. After removal of 4 bases from V and 2 bases from J, the junction contained 5 bases not matched to a gene. CDR3 nucleotides: TGCGCCAGCAGCCCTGGGACAGGGGCCAACACTGAAGCTTTCTTT. Protein product: CASSPGTGANTEAFF. Full variable domain (outside the CDR3, taken from reference TRBV5-1 and TRBJ1-1): KAGVTQTPRYLIKTRGQQVTLSCSPISGHRSVSWYQQTPGQGLQFLFEYFSETQRNKGNFPGRFSGRQFSNSRSEMNVSTLELGDSALYLCASSPGTGANTEAFFGQGTRLTVV.

The J gene is TRBJ2-3, the V gene TRBV29-1, with TRBD2 as a possible D gene (6 bases). Germline CDR1 is SQVTM and CDR2 is ANQGSEA. Trimming pared 4 bases from V and 0 bases from J, leaving 11 bases between. There are 14 residues in the CDR3. In DNA, the CDR3 is TGCAGCGTTGGTGGGGGGACTAGCACAGATACGCAGTATTTT. Amino acid sequence: CSVGGGTSTDTQYF.

CDR3: CASSNSGAYNEQFF. In nucleotides, the CDR3 is TGTGCCAGCAGCAATTCAGGGGCCTACAATGAGCAGTTCTTC. The chain employs TRBV27 and TRBJ2-1; a possible D gene is TRBD1 (6 bases). Trimming left V 6 bases short and J 2 bases short, with 11 bases between. The CDR3 sequence is 14 residues long. CDR1 is MNHEY, CDR2 SMNVEV, per germline (reference sequence).

The rearrangement links TRBV19 to TRBJ2-3; D is undetermined. CDR1 is LNHDA and CDR2 is SQIVND in the germline V gene (reference sequence). Deletions cut 8 bases from V and 1 base from J, with 13 bases between. The CDR3 length is 14 residues. For the CDR3, the DNA is TGTGCCAGTCAATCCTCCCAGGGCACAGATACGCAGTATTTT. Translation: CASQSSQGTDTQYF.

The chain has TRBV28 and TRBJ1-2; D perhaps matches TRBD1 (6 bases). V was clipped by 7 bases and J by 6 bases, with 18 bases between them. CDR3 length: 14 amino acids. Germline CDR1 is MDHEN and CDR2 is SYDVKM. CDR3 DNA sequence: TGTGCCAGCATCGAAGGTGGGGGGGCAAATGGCTACACCTTC. It is translated as CASIEGGGANGYTF.

This clone occurred once. J is TRBJ2-7 and V is TRBV7-9; 9 bases are a match to TRBD1. Unmatched junction bases numbered 10, after V lost 1 base and J lost 3 bases. The CDR3 is 17 residues long. Per the germline V gene, CDR1 is SEHNR and CDR2 is FQNEAQ (reference sequence). In nucleotides, the CDR3 is TGTGCCAGCAGCTTAGGATTAGTAGGACAGGGGAGCTACGAGCAGTACTTC. Amino acid sequence: CASSLGLVGQGSYEQYF. The full variable domain, rest sourced from reference TRBV7-9 and TRBJ2-7, is DTGVSQNPRHKITKRGQNVTFRCDPISEHNRLYWYRQTLGQGPEFLTYFQNEAQLEKSRLLSDRFSAERPKGSFSTLEIQRTEQGDSAMYLCASSLGLVGQGSYEQYFGPGTRLTVT.

This clone was recorded once. The V call is TRBV24-1, the J call TRBJ2-3; D is possibly TRBD1 (5 bases). Germline values: CDR1 KGHDR, CDR2 SFDVKD. The CDR3 consists of 16 residues. The V end lost 0 bases, the J end lost 0 bases, and 9 bases lay between the germline ends. The CDR3 loop reads CATSDLGAWSTDTQYF. CDR3 coding DNA: TGTGCCACCAGTGATTTGGGGGCCTGGAGCACAGATACGCAGTATTTT.

Notes on this clone: Other DNA sequences in the sample encode the same CDR3. This chain connects TRBV28 to TRBJ1-2, with D possibly being TRBD1 (6 bases). V shed 6 bases and J shed 2 bases, with 10 bases lying between them. The CDR3 sequence is 13 residues long. Germline lookup yields CDR1 MDHEN and CDR2 SYDVKM. The CDR3: CASSPGQNYGYTF. The CDR3, as DNA: TGTGCCAGCAGCCCCGGACAGAACTATGGCTACACCTTC.

J is TRBJ2-2 and V is TRBV19, with 8 bases lining up with TRBD1. With V trimmed by 7 bases and J by 0 bases, 7 bases remained unmatched. The CDR3 extends over 16 amino acids. Germline-derived CDR1 and CDR2 are LNHDA and SQIVND (reference sequence). Here the CDR3 DNA reads TGTGCCAGTACCCTGGACAGGGCCACGAACACCGGGGAGCTGTTTTTT. It is translated as CASTLDRATNTGELFF.

The chain has TRBV27 and TRBJ2-7; a weak D match, TRBD1 (5 bases). V was clipped by 4 bases and J by 3 bases, with 13 bases between them. Germline CDR1 is MNHEY and CDR2 is SMNVEV (reference sequence). The CDR3 loop spans 14 amino acids. The CDR3 spells CASSSTATFYEQYF. The CDR3 nucleotides read TGTGCCAGCAGTTCGACAGCCACCTTCTACGAGCAGTACTTC.

This sequence joins TRBV5-1 and TRBJ1-6, with 10 bases that match TRBD1. Per the germline V gene, CDR1 is SGHRS and CDR2 is YFSETQ. CDR3 length: 15 amino acids. J lost 9 bases, V lost 4 bases, and 7 bases had no gene match. This CDR3 reads CASSETGTGASPLHF. The CDR3 region has the DNA TGCGCCAGCAGCGAAACCGGGACAGGGGCTTCACCCCTCCACTTT.

The chain employs TRBV27 and TRBJ1-5; TRBD1 agrees at 7 bases. Losses at the gene ends were 6 bases for V and 5 bases for J; bases not matched to a gene: 7. Germline V gene lookup returns CDR1 MNHEY and CDR2 SMNVEV (reference sequence). The CDR3 sequence is 14 residues long. CDR3 sequence (DNA): TGTGCCAGCAGGCGAGGGGGCCGGGATCAGCCCCAGCATTTT. Amino acid sequence: CASRRGGRDQPQHF.

CDR3 sequence reads: CASSVKGQGPYEQYF. The CDR3 DNA reads as TGTGCCAGCAGTGTTAAGGGACAGGGCCCCTACGAGCAGTACTTC. V and J are TRBV2 and TRBJ2-7; 9 positions agree with TRBD1. V lost 4 bases to trimming and J lost 2 bases; unmatched junction nucleotides: 6. The CDR3 totals 15 residues. Per the germline V gene, CDR1 is SNHLY and CDR2 is FYNNEI.

The V call is TRBV7-6, the J call TRBJ2-4; 10 nucleotides match TRBD1. The CDR3 covers 17 residues. Germline V gene sequence: CDR1 SGHVS, CDR2 FNYEAQ. Losses at the gene ends were 5 bases for V and 3 bases for J; bases not matched to a gene: 10. Here the CDR3 reads CASSAPRQGAVKNIQYF. CDR3 nucleotide sequence: TGTGCCAGCAGCGCACCCCGACAGGGGGCGGTCAAAAACATTCAGTACTTC.

V is TRBV19 and J is TRBJ2-7; TRBD2 matches 7 bases. V shed 4 bases, J shed 0 bases, and the junction held 0 bases outside the gene matches. This CDR3 has 13 residues. Per the germline V gene, CDR1 is LNHDA and CDR2 is SQIVND (reference sequence). The CDR3 region is CASSSGSSYEQYF. CDR3 sequence (DNA): TGTGCCAGTAGTAGCGGGAGCTCCTACGAGCAGTACTTC.

J is TRBJ2-5 and V is TRBV4-1, with 8 bases aligning to TRBD2. Unmatched junction bases numbered 9, after V lost 4 bases and J lost 2 bases. The CDR3 is made up of 16 amino acids. Per germline, CDR1 MGHRA and CDR2 YSYEKL. The CDR3 protein is CASSRRGSGTQETQYF. The DNA for the CDR3 is TGCGCCAGCAGCCGCCGTGGTAGCGGGACGCAAGAGACCCAGTACTTC.

V usage is TRBV7-2 and J usage is TRBJ1-2; D gene unclear. Germline-derived CDR1 and CDR2 are SGHTA and FQGNSA. Trimming stripped 4 bases from V and 7 bases from J, with 16 bases between. There are 14 residues in the CDR3. The CDR3 reads CASSSGPDGSGYTF. The CDR3 nucleotides read TGTGCCAGCAGCTCGGGTCCCGATGGTAGTGGCTACACCTTC.

The chain couples TRBV19 to TRBJ1-1, with 11 bases aligning to TRBD1. There are 13 residues in the CDR3. The V gene's germline CDR1 is LNHDA and CDR2 SQIVND (reference sequence). V gave up 6 bases and J gave up 4 bases; unmatched junction bases: 1. Here the CDR3 DNA reads TGTGCCAGTAGGGGACAGGGGGTCACTGAAGCTTTCTTT. The encoded protein is CASRGQGVTEAFF.

The rearrangement uses TRBV11-2 and TRBJ1-1; tentative D call: TRBD1 (6 bases). The CDR3 consists of 15 residues. V was clipped by 5 bases and J by 5 bases, with 18 bases between them. The germline V gene has CDR1 SGHAT and CDR2 FQNNGV. DNA for the CDR3: TGTGCCAGCAGCCGATGGGGGCAGGGGCGGACTGAAGCTTTCTTT. This gives the protein CASSRWGQGRTEAFF.

The chain has TRBV5-4 and TRBJ1-1, with 8 bases matching TRBD1. Germline V gene lookup returns CDR1 SGHNT and CDR2 YYREEE (reference sequence). The CDR3 spans 16 residues. J lost 3 bases, V lost 0 bases, and 7 bases had no gene match. Here the CDR3 DNA reads TGTGCCAGCAGCTTGGGGGCAGGGGGCTTGGACACTGAAGCTTTCTTT. It yields the protein CASSLGAGGLDTEAFF.

V usage is TRBV28 and J usage is TRBJ1-6; D is unclear. The V end lost 7 bases, the J end lost 4 bases, and 14 bases lay between the germline ends. Germline lookup yields CDR1 MDHEN and CDR2 SYDVKM. The CDR3 runs to 15 residues. For the CDR3, the DNA is TGTGCCAGCACCCTCGTCGGGAAATATAATTCACCCCTCCACTTT. Protein sequence: CASTLVGKYNSPLHF.

The gene calls are TRBV3-1 (or the pseudogene TRBV3-2) and TRBJ2-1, with 7 bases matching TRBD2. The CDR3 extends over 15 amino acids. J was trimmed by 5 bases and V by 1 base; bases with no gene match: 5. Germline V gene sequence: CDR1 LGHDT, CDR2 YNNKEL (reference sequence). CDR3 protein: CASSQVRGRDNEQFF. For the CDR3, the DNA is TGTGCCAGCAGCCAAGTTCGGGGGAGGGACAATGAGCAGTTCTTC.